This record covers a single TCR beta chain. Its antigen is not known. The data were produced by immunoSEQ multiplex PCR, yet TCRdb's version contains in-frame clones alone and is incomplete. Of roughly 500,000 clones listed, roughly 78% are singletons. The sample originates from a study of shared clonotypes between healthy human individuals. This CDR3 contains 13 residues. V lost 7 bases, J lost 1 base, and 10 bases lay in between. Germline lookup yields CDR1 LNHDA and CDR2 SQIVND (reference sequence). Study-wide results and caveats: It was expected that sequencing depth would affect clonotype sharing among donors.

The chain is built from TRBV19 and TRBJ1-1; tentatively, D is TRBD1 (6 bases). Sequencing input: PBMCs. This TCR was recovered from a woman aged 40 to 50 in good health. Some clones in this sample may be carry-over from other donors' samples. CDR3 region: CASTGQRNTEAFF. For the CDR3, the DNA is TGTGCCAGTACCGGACAGAGGAACACTGAAGCTTTCTTT.